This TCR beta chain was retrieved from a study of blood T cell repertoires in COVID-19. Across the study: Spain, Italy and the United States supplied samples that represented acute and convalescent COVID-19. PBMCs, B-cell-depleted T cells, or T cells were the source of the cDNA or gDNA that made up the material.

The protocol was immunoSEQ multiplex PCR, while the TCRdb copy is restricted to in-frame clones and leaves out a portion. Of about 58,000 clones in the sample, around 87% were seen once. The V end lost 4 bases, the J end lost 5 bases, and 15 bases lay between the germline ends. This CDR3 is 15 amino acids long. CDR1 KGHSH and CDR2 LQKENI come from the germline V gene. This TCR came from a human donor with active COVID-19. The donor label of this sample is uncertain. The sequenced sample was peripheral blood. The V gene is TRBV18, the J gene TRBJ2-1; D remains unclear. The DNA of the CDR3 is TGTGCCAGCTCACGACTTTATTCGAAGAACAATGAGCAGTTCTTC. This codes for CASSRLYSKNNEQFF.